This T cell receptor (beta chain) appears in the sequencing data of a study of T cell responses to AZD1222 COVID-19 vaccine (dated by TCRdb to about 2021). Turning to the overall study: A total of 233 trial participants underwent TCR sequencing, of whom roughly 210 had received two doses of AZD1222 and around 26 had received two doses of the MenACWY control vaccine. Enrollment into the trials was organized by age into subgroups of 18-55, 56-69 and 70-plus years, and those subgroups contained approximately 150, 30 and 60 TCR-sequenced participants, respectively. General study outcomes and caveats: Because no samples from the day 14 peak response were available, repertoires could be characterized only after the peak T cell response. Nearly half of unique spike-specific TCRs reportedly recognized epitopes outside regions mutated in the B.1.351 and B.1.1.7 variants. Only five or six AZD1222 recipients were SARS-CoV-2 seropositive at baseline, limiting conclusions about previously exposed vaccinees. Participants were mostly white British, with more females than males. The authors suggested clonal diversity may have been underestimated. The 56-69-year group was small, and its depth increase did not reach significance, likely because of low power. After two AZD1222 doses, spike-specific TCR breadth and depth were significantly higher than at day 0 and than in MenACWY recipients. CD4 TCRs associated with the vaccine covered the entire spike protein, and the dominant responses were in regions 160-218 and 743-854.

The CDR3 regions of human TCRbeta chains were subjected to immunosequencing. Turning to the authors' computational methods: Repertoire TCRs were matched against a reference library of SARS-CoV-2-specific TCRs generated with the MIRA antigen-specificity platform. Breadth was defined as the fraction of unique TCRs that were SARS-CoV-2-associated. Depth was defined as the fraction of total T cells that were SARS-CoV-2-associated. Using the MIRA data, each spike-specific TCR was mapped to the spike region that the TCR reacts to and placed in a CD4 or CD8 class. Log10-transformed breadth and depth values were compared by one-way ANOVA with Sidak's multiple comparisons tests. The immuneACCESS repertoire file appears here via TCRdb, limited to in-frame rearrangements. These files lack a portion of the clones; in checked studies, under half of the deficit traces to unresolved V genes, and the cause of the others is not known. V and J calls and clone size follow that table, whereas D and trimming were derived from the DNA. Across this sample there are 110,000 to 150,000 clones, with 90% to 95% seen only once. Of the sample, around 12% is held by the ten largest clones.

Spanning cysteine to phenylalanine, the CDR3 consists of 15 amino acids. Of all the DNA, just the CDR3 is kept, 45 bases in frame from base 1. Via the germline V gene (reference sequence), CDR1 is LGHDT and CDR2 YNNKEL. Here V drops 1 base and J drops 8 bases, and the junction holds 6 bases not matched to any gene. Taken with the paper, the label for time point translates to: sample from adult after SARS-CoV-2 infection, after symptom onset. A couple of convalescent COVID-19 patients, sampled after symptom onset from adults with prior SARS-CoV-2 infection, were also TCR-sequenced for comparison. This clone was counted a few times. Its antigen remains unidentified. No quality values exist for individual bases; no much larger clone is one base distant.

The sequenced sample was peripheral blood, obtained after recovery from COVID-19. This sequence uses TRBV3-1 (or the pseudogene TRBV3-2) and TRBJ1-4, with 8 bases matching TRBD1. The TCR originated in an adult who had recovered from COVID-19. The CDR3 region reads CASSQVGPGGEKLFF. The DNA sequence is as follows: TGTGCCAGCAGCCAAGTTGGGCCAGGGGGCGAAAAACTGTTTTTT.